These 18 T cell receptor beta chains were sequenced from one sample in a study of T cells expressing NK-cell markers. TCRdb reprocessed the 5' RACE reads and keeps a single row for each CDR3 protein, giving no DNA. The repertoire table contains some 340,000 distinct CDR3 sequences. Sequencing used blood T cells: a sorted CD56 or NKG2C T cell subset, CD4+ or CD8+ T cells, or bulk PBMC T cells (not recorded which). The receptors come from a man aged 18 to 70 in good health.

This rearrangement joins TRBV23-1 to TRBJ2-1; the D call from TCRdb, TRBD1, cannot be confirmed without DNA. TRBV23-1 is designated an ORF whose function remains uncertain. The CDR3 consists of 12 residues. CDR3 in amino acids: CASEQGFDEQFF.

The chain is built from TRBV10-3 and TRBJ1-2. The CDR3 covers 12 residues. Germline CDR1 ENHRY, CDR2 SYGVKD. The CDR3 is CAISDTEYGYTF.

The J gene is TRBJ2-1, the V gene TRBV21-1; checking the TCRdb D call of TRBD1 is not possible without DNA. TRBV21-1 corresponds to a pseudogene. The CDR3 sequence is 15 residues long. The CDR3 spells CASSAPGQGDNEQFF.

The genes are TRBV6-2 or TRBV6-3 and TRBJ1-6. The CDR3 has 14 amino acids. The V gene's germline CDR1 is MNHEY and CDR2 SVGEGT. CDR3 in amino acids: CASSYPGPGRALHF.

The V gene is TRBV11-2, the J gene TRBJ2-1; TCRdb returns TRBD1, unconfirmable since there is no DNA. The CDR3 contains 15 residues. CDR1 is SGHAT, CDR2 FQNNGV, per germline. The CDR3 is CASNPGATTYNEQFF.

The chain has TRBV6-1 and TRBJ2-1. CDR3 size: 16 residues. CDR1 MNHNS and CDR2 SASEGT come from the germline V gene. The CDR3 reads CASRVGYSRLNNEQFF.

The CDR3 loop reads CASKWDRGRNLYEQYF. The chain joins TRBV2 to TRBJ2-7; TCRdb's D gene call, TRBD1, goes unchecked for lack of DNA. CDR3 length: 16 amino acids. Germline V lookup: CDR1 SNHLY, CDR2 FYNNEI.

CDR3 protein: CSANPLGAGGTYNEQFF. J is TRBJ2-1 and V is TRBV20-1; TCRdb lists TRBD2, though no DNA is available to test this call. Germline CDR1 is DFQATT and CDR2 is SNEGSKA (reference sequence). This CDR3 spans 17 amino acids.

The chain employs TRBV2 and TRBJ2-7; absent DNA, TCRdb's TRBD1 call cannot be checked. The CDR3 extends over 13 amino acids. The V gene's germline CDR1 is SNHLY and CDR2 FYNNEI. The CDR3: CASMYRAMNEQYF.

The rearrangement joins TRBV3-1 to TRBJ1-2; checking the TCRdb D call of TRBD1 is not possible without DNA. The CDR3 runs to 14 residues. Germline V gene lookup returns CDR1 LGHDT and CDR2 YNNKEL (reference sequence). CDR3 loop: CASSPTGFAYGYTF.

This chain connects TRBV19 to TRBJ2-7; TCRdb names TRBD1, which stays unverified in the absence of DNA. Germline V CDR1 and CDR2: LNHDA, SQIVND (reference sequence). The CDR3 spans 13 residues. The CDR3 here is CASSTVDRAEQYF.

The chain joins TRBV6-2 or TRBV6-3 to TRBJ1-2. CDR3 length: 12 amino acids. Germline-derived CDR1 and CDR2 are MNHEY and SVGEGT. The CDR3 sequence is CASSYRIDGYTF.

CDR3: CASSQETAGGRETQYF. The chain combines TRBV14 with TRBJ2-5; TCRdb selects TRBD2, and the lack of DNA leaves this call unchecked. This CDR3 has 16 amino acids. The V gene's germline CDR1 is SGHDN and CDR2 FVKESK.

The V and J genes are TRBV9 and TRBJ2-2. Per the germline V gene, CDR1 is SGDLS and CDR2 is YYNGEE. The CDR3 contains 15 residues. The CDR3 is CASSVAVSHHGELFF.

The chain joins TRBV6-5 to TRBJ1-2. The germline gives CDR1 MNHEY, CDR2 SVGAGI. The CDR3 runs to 12 residues. The CDR3 region is CASSKNLYGYTF.

This sequence joins TRBV2 and TRBJ2-3; TCRdb returns TRBD2, unconfirmable since there is no DNA. The CDR3 consists of 15 residues. Germline V gene data show CDR1 as SNHLY and CDR2 as FYNNEI. The CDR3 reads CASTPRVGFTDTQYF.

CDR3 in amino acids: CSAPGGGPISTDTQYF. V gene TRBV20-1 combines with J gene TRBJ2-3; with no DNA, the TCRdb D assignment of TRBD1 cannot be verified. CDR3 size: 16 residues. Germline CDR1 and CDR2: DFQATT and SNEGSKA (reference sequence).

The rearrangement joins TRBV2 to TRBJ2-7; no DNA is available, so the TRBD1 call from TCRdb remains unchecked. The CDR3 totals 14 residues. Germline-derived CDR1 and CDR2 are SNHLY and FYNNEI. This CDR3 is CASSGVVTGYEQYF.